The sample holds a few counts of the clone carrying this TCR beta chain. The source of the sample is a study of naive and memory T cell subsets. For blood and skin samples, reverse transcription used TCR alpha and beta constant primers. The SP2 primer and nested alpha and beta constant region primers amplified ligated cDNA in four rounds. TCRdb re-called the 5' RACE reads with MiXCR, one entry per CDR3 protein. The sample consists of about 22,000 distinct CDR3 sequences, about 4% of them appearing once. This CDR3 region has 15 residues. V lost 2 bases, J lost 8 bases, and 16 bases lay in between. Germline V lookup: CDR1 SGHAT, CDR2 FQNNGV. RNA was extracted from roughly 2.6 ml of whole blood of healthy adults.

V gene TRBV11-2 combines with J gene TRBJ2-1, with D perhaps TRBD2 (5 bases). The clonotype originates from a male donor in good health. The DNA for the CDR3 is TGTGCCAGCAGCTTAAATCTAGCTTCACATGATGAGCAGTTCTTC. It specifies CASSLNLASHDEQFF. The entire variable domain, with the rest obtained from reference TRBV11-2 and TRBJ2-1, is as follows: EAGVAQSPRYKIIEKRQSVAFWCNPISGHATLYWYQQILGQGPKLLIQFQNNGVVDDSQLPKDRFSAERLKGVDSTLKIQPAKLEDSAVYLCASSLNLASHDEQFFGPGTRLTVL.